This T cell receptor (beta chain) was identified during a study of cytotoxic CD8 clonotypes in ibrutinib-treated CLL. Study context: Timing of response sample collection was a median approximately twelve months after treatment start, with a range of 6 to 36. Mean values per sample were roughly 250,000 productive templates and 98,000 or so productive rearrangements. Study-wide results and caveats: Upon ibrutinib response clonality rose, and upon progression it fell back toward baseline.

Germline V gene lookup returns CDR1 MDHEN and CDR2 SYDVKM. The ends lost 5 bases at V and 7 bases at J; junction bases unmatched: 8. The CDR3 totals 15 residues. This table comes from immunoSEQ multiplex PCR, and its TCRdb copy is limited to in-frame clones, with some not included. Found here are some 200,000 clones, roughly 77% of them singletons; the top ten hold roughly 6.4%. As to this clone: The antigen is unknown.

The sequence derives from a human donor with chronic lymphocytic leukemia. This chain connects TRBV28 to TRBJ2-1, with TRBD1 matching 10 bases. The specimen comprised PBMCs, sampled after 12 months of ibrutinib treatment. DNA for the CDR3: TGTGCCAGCAGTCTGTCCGGGACAGGGGCGAATGAGCAGTTCTTC. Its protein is CASSLSGTGANEQFF.